The T cell receptor beta chain under discussion was sequenced for a study of read filtering for tumor transcriptome and immune sequencing. This clonotype was recorded at least ten times. This library used roughly 430 ng RNA and molecular barcoded adaptors spanning alpha/delta and beta/gamma chains. TCRdb re-derived calls from the reads in MiXCR, one entry per CDR3 protein. Here the sample spans approximately 150,000 distinct CDR3 sequences, around 13% being singletons. The CDR3 length is 16 residues. The V gene end was trimmed by 3 bases and the J gene end by 4 bases; junction bases not matched to a gene: 8.

The chain carries TRBV12-3 or TRBV12-4 and TRBJ2-2; 7 positions match TRBD2. The specimen sequenced was a population of CD138-negative cells sorted from bone marrow. The source is a donor aged 40 or older with multiple myeloma. CDR3 residues: CASSFMAGAGTGELFF. The CDR3 nucleotides are TGTGCCAGCAGTTTTATGGCGGGAGCGGGCACCGGGGAGCTGTTTTTT.